The sequence of this TCR beta chain was determined in a study of T cell changes during pregnancy in multiple sclerosis. Germline CDR1 and CDR2: MNHEY and SMNVEV (reference sequence). Deletions cut 3 bases from V and 0 bases from J, with 9 bases between. The CDR3 extends over 14 amino acids. Clones were sequenced by immunoSEQ multiplex PCR, and TCRdb holds only the in-frame ones, with some missing. The table shows approximately 88,000 clones, with about 92% occurring only once. Specimen: peripheral blood, collected in the first trimester of pregnancy. The chain uses TRBV27 and TRBJ2-7, with D tentatively TRBD1 (6 bases). This sequence originates from a female donor with multiple sclerosis, enrolled in a pregnancy study. CDR3 nucleotides: TGTGCCAGCAGTTTCAGGGACAACTCCTACGAGCAGTACTTC. Its translation: CASSFRDNSYEQYF.